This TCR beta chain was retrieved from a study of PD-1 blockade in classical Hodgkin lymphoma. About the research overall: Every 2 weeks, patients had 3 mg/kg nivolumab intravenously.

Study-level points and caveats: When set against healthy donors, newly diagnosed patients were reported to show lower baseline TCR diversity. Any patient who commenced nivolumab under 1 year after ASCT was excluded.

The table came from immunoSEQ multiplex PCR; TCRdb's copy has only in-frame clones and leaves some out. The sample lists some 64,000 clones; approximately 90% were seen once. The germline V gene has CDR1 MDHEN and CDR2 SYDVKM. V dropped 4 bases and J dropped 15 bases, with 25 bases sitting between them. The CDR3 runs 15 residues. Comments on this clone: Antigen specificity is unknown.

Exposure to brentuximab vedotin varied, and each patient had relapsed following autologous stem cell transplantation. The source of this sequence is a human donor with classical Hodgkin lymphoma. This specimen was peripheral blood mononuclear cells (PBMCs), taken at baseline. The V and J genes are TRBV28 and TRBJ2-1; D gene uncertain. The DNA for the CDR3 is TGTGCCAGCAGTTCCCCTCCTCGTCGGATCCACGCTTGGTTCTTC. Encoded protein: CASSSPPRRIHAWFF.